This T cell receptor (beta chain) was observed in a study of CD8 T cells in Susac syndrome. The multiple sclerosis controls were treatment-naive patients with relapsing-remitting disease that was stable or active. RNA totalling roughly 0.45 to 1 ug underwent reverse transcription with random hexamers. The immunoSEQ assay covered 54 Vbeta and 13 Jbeta segments for CDR3. TCRdb re-called the immunoSEQ multiplex PCR reads with MiXCR, one entry per CDR3 protein. The data hold 250,000 or so distinct CDR3 sequences, with approximately 92% observed a single time. Unmatched junction bases numbered 17, after V lost 7 bases and J lost 10 bases. There are 15 residues in the CDR3. Germline CDR1 is SQVTM and CDR2 is ANQGSEA.

This chain connects TRBV29-1 to TRBJ1-4, with 8 bases matching TRBD1. The TCR originated in a human donor with multiple sclerosis. Sequenced sample: CD4+ T cells from PBMCs. The CDR3 reads CSGIWGGQGYGKLFF. The DNA for the CDR3 is TGCAGCGGTATCTGGGGAGGACAGGGTTACGGAAAACTGTTTTTT.